The 28 T cell receptor beta chains below were found in one sample sequenced in a study of beta chain features in type 1 diabetes. Of the isolated RNA, all was reverse transcribed, and so the sequenced material was expressed TCRB transcripts. Measured with immunoSEQ multiplex PCR; TCRdb has only the in-frame clones, and not every one. The repertoire holds about 260,000 clones, 68% seen once, with 0.053% in the top ten. Material: naive CD4+ T cells from blood. These receptor sequences come from a man aged 25-40 years in good health.

The chain has TRBV9 and TRBJ2-3; 7 bases agree with TRBD1. The CDR3 contains 17 residues. Unmatched junction bases numbered 9, after V lost 0 bases and J lost 2 bases. Germline lookup yields CDR1 SGDLS and CDR2 YYNGEE. CDR3 residues: CASSVEGGRADTDTQYF. Written as DNA, the CDR3 is TGTGCCAGCAGCGTAGAAGGGGGCAGGGCTGACACAGATACGCAGTATTTT.

The chain links TRBV7-2 to TRBJ2-1; D possibly matches TRBD1 or TRBD2 (5 bases each). The V gene lost 5 bases and the J gene lost 8 bases, with 13 bases spanning the gap. The CDR3 is 13 residues long. CDR1 and CDR2 from the germline V gene are SGHTA and FQGNSA. CDR3 residues: CASSPVGADEQFF. The DNA of the CDR3 is TGTGCCAGCAGCCCTGTCGGGGCCGATGAGCAGTTCTTC.

The chain has TRBV30 and TRBJ2-1, with TRBD1 matching 8 bases. Germline CDR1 GTSNPN, CDR2 SVGIG (reference sequence). The junction had 5 bases not matched to a gene; V was cut back by 5 bases and J by 5 bases. This CDR3 has 13 residues. CDR3 sequence reads: CAWDRGRNNEQFF. Written as DNA, the CDR3 is TGTGCCTGGGACAGGGGAAGGAACAATGAGCAGTTCTTC.

This chain joins TRBV15 and TRBJ2-3; the D call may be TRBD1 or TRBD2 (7 bases each). The CDR3 totals 14 residues. Trimming shortened V by 4 bases and J by 3 bases, and 11 bases separated the two germline ends. Per the germline V gene, CDR1 is LNHNV and CDR2 is YYDKDF (reference sequence). The CDR3 region is CATSNQGGTDTQYF. The CDR3 nucleotides read TGTGCCACCAGCAACCAGGGGGGGACAGATACGCAGTATTTT.

This clone was found a few times. Other DNA sequences from this sample encode an identical CDR3 as well. The CDR3, as DNA: TGCAGCGTCACAGGAAACTATGGCTACACCTTC. It yields the protein CSVTGNYGYTF. This sequence joins TRBV29-1 and TRBJ1-2, with D possibly TRBD1 on 5 matching bases. The V end lost 6 bases, the J end lost 2 bases, and 7 bases lay between the germline ends. The CDR3 is made up of 11 amino acids. Germline-derived CDR1 and CDR2 are SQVTM and ANQGSEA.

This chain connects TRBV6-6 to TRBJ2-7; 7 bases fit TRBD2. In germline, CDR1 is MNHNY, CDR2 SVGAGI (reference sequence). V lost 2 bases to trimming and J lost 5 bases; unmatched junction nucleotides: 6. The CDR3 loop spans 14 amino acids. Here the CDR3 reads CASSYGGSNHEQYF. CDR3 sequence (DNA): TGTGCCAGCAGTTACGGCGGGAGTAACCACGAGCAGTACTTC.

In nucleotides, the CDR3 is TGTGCCAGCAGCCCCGCGAGGAGCATCACGGATACGCAGTATTTT. Translating it yields CASSPARSITDTQYF. The chain couples TRBV5-4 to TRBJ2-3; D remains ambiguous. Trimming stripped 4 bases from V and 6 bases from J, with 18 bases between. This CDR3 is 15 amino acids long. Germline V gives CDR1 SGHNT, CDR2 YYREEE (reference sequence).

This chain uses TRBV30 with TRBJ1-5; D ambiguous. The CDR3 has 12 amino acids. CDR1 is GTSNPN and CDR2 is SVGIG in the germline V gene (reference sequence). Trimming stripped 3 bases from V and 7 bases from J, with 10 bases between. Written as DNA, the CDR3 is TGTGCCTGGAGCGGGAAGGGACAGCCCCAGCATTTT. Amino acids: CAWSGKGQPQHF.

This chain uses TRBV15 with TRBJ2-4; D is undetermined. Deletions cut 0 bases from V and 6 bases from J, with 12 bases between. Germline CDR1 LNHNV, CDR2 YYDKDF (reference sequence). This CDR3 has 15 residues. Here the CDR3 reads CATSREYGIGNIQYF. CDR3 DNA: TGTGCCACCAGCAGAGAATATGGGATAGGAAACATTCAGTACTTC.

J is TRBJ2-3 and V is TRBV27; TRBD1 aligns across 7 bases. This CDR3 spans 15 amino acids. Looked up from germline, CDR1 is MNHEY and CDR2 is SMNVEV (reference sequence). The V segment lost 1 base and the J segment 0 bases; nucleotides outside the gene matches: 1. For the CDR3, the DNA is TGTGCCAGCAGTTTATTGGGACAGAGCACAGATACGCAGTATTTT. Its translation is CASSLLGQSTDTQYF.

The chain joins TRBV29-1 to TRBJ1-2; D not certain. Trimming cost V 4 bases and J 4 bases, with 7 bases left between them. The CDR3 is 11 amino acids. Per the germline V gene, CDR1 is SQVTM and CDR2 is ANQGSEA. The CDR3 sequence is CSVASPYGYTF. CDR3 in DNA: TGCAGCGTTGCGTCCCCCTATGGCTACACCTTC.

The chain combines TRBV19 with TRBJ2-1; D not certain. Between the trimmed V and J ends, which lost 5 bases and 3 bases, there was a span of 8 bases. Germline V gives CDR1 LNHDA, CDR2 SQIVND (reference sequence). The CDR3 has 13 residues. The CDR3 reads CASSRTDYNEQFF. The CDR3 nucleotides read TGTGCCAGTAGTCGGACGGACTACAATGAGCAGTTCTTC. The full variable domain, with the rest looked up from reference TRBV19 and TRBJ2-1, is DGGITQSPKYLFRKEGQNVTLSCEQNLNHDAMYWYRQDPGQGLRLIYYSQIVNDFQKGDIAEGYSVSREKKESFPLTVTSAQKNPTAFYLCASSRTDYNEQFFGPGTRLTVL.

This clone was observed a handful of times. One end of the junction fails to match germline, which may point to a read error. The chain has TRBV29-1 and TRBJ1-2, with 7 bases identical to TRBD1. The germline V gene encodes CDR1 SQVTM and CDR2 ANQGSEA. This CDR3 region has 11 residues. Here the CDR3 reads CSVESRQGTLF. DNA of the CDR3: TGCAGCGTTGAATCAAGACAGGGTACTCTCTTC.

This clone is a singleton in its sample. J is TRBJ2-4 and V is TRBV28; unclear D gene. Germline CDR1 and CDR2: MDHEN and SYDVKM. V lost 5 bases, J lost 5 bases, and 7 bases lay in between. The CDR3 is 12 amino acids. The CDR3 here is CASSLTENIQYF. CDR3 bases: TGTGCCAGCAGTCTCACAGAAAACATTCAGTACTTC.

This rearrangement joins TRBV7-2 to TRBJ2-7; 8 bases are a match to TRBD2. With V trimmed by 5 bases and J by 4 bases, 7 bases remained unmatched. CDR1 SGHTA and CDR2 FQGNSA come from the germline V gene. This CDR3 comprises 14 residues. This CDR3 is CASSRGTSEYEQYF. The CDR3 DNA reads as TGTGCCAGCAGCCGTGGGACTAGTGAATACGAGCAGTACTTC. Full variable domain (remainder filled in from reference TRBV7-2 and TRBJ2-7): GAGVSQSPSNKVTEKGKDVELRCDPISGHTALYWYRQSLGQGLEFLIYFQGNSAPDKSGLPSDRFSAERTGGSVSTLTIQRTQQEDSAVYLCASSRGTSEYEQYFGPGTRLTVT.

This chain joins TRBV19 and TRBJ1-5, with 8 nucleotides matching TRBD1. The CDR3 spans 15 residues. Per the germline V gene, CDR1 is LNHDA and CDR2 is SQIVND (reference sequence). V shed 1 base and J 6 bases; nucleotides not matched to a gene: 5. The CDR3 bases are TGTGCCAGTAGTATAGGCAGGGGGCGCGTTCAGCCCCAGCATTTT. Translated, it gives CASSIGRGRVQPQHF.

V is TRBV4-1 and J is TRBJ2-3; D unclear. Germline CDR1 MGHRA, CDR2 YSYEKL. CDR3 length: 16 amino acids. The germline V and J ends were trimmed by 4 bases and 4 bases, with 18 bases remaining between them. For the CDR3, the DNA is TGCGCCAGCAGCCTCACGGCCCCTATAAGTGCAGATACGCAGTATTTT. It translates to CASSLTAPISADTQYF.

The CDR3 here is CASSPGTSGARTQYF. The CDR3 DNA is TGTGCCAGCAGCCCCGGGACTAGCGGGGCCCGGACCCAGTACTTC. J is TRBJ2-5 and V is TRBV7-2; 13 bases agree with TRBD2. Germline V gene lookup returns CDR1 SGHTA and CDR2 FQGNSA. With 5 bases clipped from V and 7 bases from J, the junction kept 7 bases outside the gene matches. The CDR3 loop spans 15 amino acids.

The chain links TRBV30 to TRBJ2-3; 10 bases are a match to TRBD1. The CDR3 length is 15 residues. CDR1 is GTSNPN, CDR2 SVGIG, per germline (reference sequence). The J segment lost 2 bases and the V segment lost 3 bases, leaving 5 bases of the junction unmatched. The CDR3 loop is CAWSPGQGNTDTQYF. CDR3 nucleotides: TGTGCCTGGAGCCCGGGACAGGGGAACACAGATACGCAGTATTTT.

The chain uses TRBV29-1 and TRBJ2-3; 10 bases map to TRBD2. V was pared by 4 bases and J by 3 bases, with 4 bases of the junction left unmatched. Per the germline V gene, CDR1 is SQVTM and CDR2 is ANQGSEA. The CDR3 runs to 14 residues. The CDR3 reads CSVGPSGGTDTQYF. The CDR3 DNA is TGCAGCGTTGGCCCTAGCGGGGGTACAGATACGCAGTATTTT.

The CDR3 bases are TGTGCCTGGAGGAACATAGAAAAACTGTTTTTT. Amino acids: CAWRNIEKLFF. The V and J genes are TRBV30 and TRBJ1-4; D unresolved. Trimming removed 3 bases from V and 8 bases from J, with 7 bases in between. The CDR3 spans 11 residues. The germline CDR1 and CDR2 sequences are GTSNPN and SVGIG (reference sequence).

The CDR3 reads CSAKRETQYF. CDR3 bases: TGCAGTGCTAAAAGAGAGACCCAGTACTTC. This rearrangement joins TRBV20-1 to TRBJ2-5; unclear D gene. Germline CDR1 and CDR2: DFQATT and SNEGSKA (reference sequence). This CDR3 is 10 amino acids long. V was clipped by 4 bases and J by 4 bases, with 4 bases between them.

This chain joins TRBV25-1 and TRBJ2-1; possible D gene TRBD2, 5 bases. The CDR3 runs to 13 residues. Trimming took 1 base from V and 12 from J, leaving 13 bases between them. In germline, CDR1 is MGHDK, CDR2 SYGVNS. The CDR3 coding sequence is TGTGCCAGCAGTGAATCCCCGGGGTGGAGGCAGTTCTTC. Its translation is CASSESPGWRQFF.

In this sample, this clone turned up a few times. This chain links TRBV4-2 with TRBJ1-6; D is undetermined. CDR1 is LGHNA and CDR2 is YNFKEQ in the germline V gene. There are 18 residues in the CDR3. Trimming stripped 4 bases from V and 3 bases from J, with 19 bases between. CDR3 in DNA: TGTGCCAGCAGCCCCAGAAACTGGAGGATGCGCTATAATTCACCCCTCCACTTT. It specifies CASSPRNWRMRYNSPLHF.

V usage is TRBV18 and J usage is TRBJ2-7, with 9 positions matching TRBD2. CDR1 and CDR2 (germline): KGHSH, LQKENI. CDR3 length: 13 residues. The trim removed 4 bases at V and 6 bases at J, leaving 4 bases unmatched. The DNA for the CDR3 is TGTGCCAGCTCACTAGCGGGAGCCCCCGAGCAGTACTTC. As protein: CASSLAGAPEQYF.

V gene TRBV6-4 combines with J gene TRBJ2-1; D could derive from TRBD1 or TRBD2 (5 bases each). The CDR3 runs to 12 residues. Germline V gives CDR1 MRHNA, CDR2 SNTAGT. The V end lost 4 bases, the J end lost 9 bases, and 10 bases lay between the germline ends. CDR3 nucleotides: TGTGCCAGCAGTGCGGGGCAGGGTGAGCAGTTCTTC. Translating gives CASSAGQGEQFF.

The rearrangement links TRBV30 to TRBJ2-1; 13 bases map to TRBD2. With V trimmed by 0 bases and J by 4 bases, 9 bases remained unmatched. The CDR3 sequence is 18 residues long. Germline V lookup: CDR1 GTSNPN, CDR2 SVGIG (reference sequence). CDR3 sequence: CAWSVGTSGALSYNEQFF. DNA of the CDR3: TGTGCCTGGAGTGTAGGGACTAGCGGGGCCCTAAGTTACAATGAGCAGTTCTTC.

The chain links TRBV30 to TRBJ2-1, with D hard to call. Trimming stripped 3 bases from V and 0 bases from J, with 12 bases between. The germline V gene has CDR1 GTSNPN and CDR2 SVGIG (reference sequence). The CDR3 covers 15 residues. DNA for the CDR3: TGTGCCTGGAGGGTACGAACAAGCTCCTACAATGAGCAGTTCTTC. Translation: CAWRVRTSSYNEQFF. Drawing the rest from reference TRBV30 and TRBJ2-1, the complete variable domain is SQTIHQWPATLVQPVGSPLSLECTVEGTSNPNLYWYRQAAGRGLQLLFYSVGIGQISSEVPQNLSASRPQDRQFILSSKKLLLSDSGFYLCAWRVRTSSYNEQFFGPGTRLTVL.